This T cell receptor (beta chain) is from a study of blood T cell repertoires in COVID-19 (TCRdb year 2020). In terms of the full investigation: Samples from collaborators originated in the United States, Italy and Spain and spanned both the acute and convalescent phases of COVID-19. Nearly every sample came with metadata listing a de-identified subject ID, COVID-19 status, age in years and sex. The material from the prospective study consisted of cDNA or gDNA derived from T cells, B-cell-depleted T cells, or PBMCs. A freely available public database, intended as a resource for researchers studying the immune response to SARS-CoV-2, is where the repertoires were released. The dataset comprised deeply sampled blood TCRbeta repertoires from subjects exposed to, actively infected with, or recovered from COVID-19. The samples were drawn from two sources: the first 160 participants of the ongoing ImmuneRACE study, and 950 to 1,500 subjects contributed by 6 global collaborators. Where available, HLA class I and class II types were obtained from metadata supplied by the sample provider rather than from assay-based typing.

The immunoSEQ Assay, a bias-controlled multiplex PCR, was used to amplify TCRbeta CDR3 regions from genomic DNA. The published analysis was carried out like this. Nucleated cell counts per sample were estimated from amplification of reference gene primers within the assay. To quantify the absolute abundance of each unique TCRbeta CDR3 rearrangement, sequence reads were collapsed and filtered. For each sample, productive Simpson clonality was calculated as the square root of Simpson's diversity index across productive rearrangements. TCRdb limited this immuneACCESS table to in-frame rearrangements with V and J called. A share of clones is missing; checked studies link under half to unresolved V genes, and the rest is unexplained. That table supplies the V and J calls and clone size; D and trimming were determined from the DNA. The sample profile shows about 250,000 clones; roughly 83% of them were found once. Around 8.9% of the sample is held by the ten biggest clonotypes.

V lost 1 base and J lost 2 bases; the stretch between them is 19 bases long. From its cysteine to its phenylalanine, the CDR3 spans 18 amino acids. Of the read, only the CDR3 DNA is kept; its 54 bases are in frame from base 1. The germline V gene yields MNHNS for CDR1 and SASEGT for CDR2. The collaborating institutions used their own protocols to collect whole blood in K2EDTA tubes. For TCRbeta analysis, collaborators shipped samples in one of three forms: frozen whole blood, isolated PBMCs, or DNA extracted from either of those sample types. This clone is a singleton in its sample. Its cognate antigen has yet to be identified. No base qualities exist here, and no much larger clone lies one base off it. Overall study outcomes, separate from this receptor: Clinical and demographic metadata were provided uncurated, with the amount varying by source and participant.

The TCR originated in a man of 80 years or more with acute or convalescent COVID-19. In this chain, TRBV6-1 is recombined with TRBJ2-3; TRBD1 is possibly the D segment (6 matching bases). The material sequenced was peripheral blood. The DNA reads TGTGCCAGCAGTGAAGACGACCTAGGGGGAGCATACACAGATACGCAGTATTTT. Its protein product is CASSEDDLGGAYTDTQYF.